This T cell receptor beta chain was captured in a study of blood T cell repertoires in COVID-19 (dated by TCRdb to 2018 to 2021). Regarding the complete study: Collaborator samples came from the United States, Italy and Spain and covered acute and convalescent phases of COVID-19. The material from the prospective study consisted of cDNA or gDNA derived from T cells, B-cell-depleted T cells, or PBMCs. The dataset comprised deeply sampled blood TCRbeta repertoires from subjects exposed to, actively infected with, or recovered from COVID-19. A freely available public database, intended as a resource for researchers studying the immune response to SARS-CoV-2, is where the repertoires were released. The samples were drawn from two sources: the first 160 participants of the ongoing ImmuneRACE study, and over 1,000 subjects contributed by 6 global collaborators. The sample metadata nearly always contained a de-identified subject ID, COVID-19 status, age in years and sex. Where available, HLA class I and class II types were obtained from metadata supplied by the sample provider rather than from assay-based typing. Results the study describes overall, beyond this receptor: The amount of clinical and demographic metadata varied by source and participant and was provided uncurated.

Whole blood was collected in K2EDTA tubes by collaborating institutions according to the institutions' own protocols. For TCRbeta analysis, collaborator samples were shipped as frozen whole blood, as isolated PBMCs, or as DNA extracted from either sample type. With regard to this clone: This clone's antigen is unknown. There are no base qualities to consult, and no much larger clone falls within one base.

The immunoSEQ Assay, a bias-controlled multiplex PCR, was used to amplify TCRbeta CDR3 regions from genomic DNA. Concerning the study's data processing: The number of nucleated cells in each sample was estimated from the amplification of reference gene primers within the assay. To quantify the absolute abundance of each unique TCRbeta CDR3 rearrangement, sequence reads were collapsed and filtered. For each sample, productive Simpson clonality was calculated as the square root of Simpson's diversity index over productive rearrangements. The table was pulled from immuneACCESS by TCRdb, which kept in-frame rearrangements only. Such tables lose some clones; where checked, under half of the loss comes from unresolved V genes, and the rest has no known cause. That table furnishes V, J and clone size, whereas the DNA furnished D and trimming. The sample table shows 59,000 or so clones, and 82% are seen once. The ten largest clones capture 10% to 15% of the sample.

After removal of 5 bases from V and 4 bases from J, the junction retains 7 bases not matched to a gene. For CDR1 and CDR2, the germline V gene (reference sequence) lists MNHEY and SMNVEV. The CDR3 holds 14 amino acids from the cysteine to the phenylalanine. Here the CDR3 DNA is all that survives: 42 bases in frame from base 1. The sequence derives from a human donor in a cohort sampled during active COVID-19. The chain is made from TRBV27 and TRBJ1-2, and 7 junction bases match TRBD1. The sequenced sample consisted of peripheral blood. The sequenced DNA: TGTGCCAGCAGTGCTAAAGGGACAGCCTATGGCTACACCTTC. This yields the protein CASSAKGTAYGYTF.